The 32 T cell receptor beta chains in this list originate from one sample, sequenced in a study of Ad26.COV2.S vaccination and SARS-CoV-2 variants. Treatment here: around 19 received Ad26.COV2.S at low or high dose, single or two shots; roughly five received placebo; per-sample allocation not given. Material that was analyzed had been drawn on day 63 after the first vaccine or placebo injection. Here immunoSEQ multiplex PCR was the method, and the copy in TCRdb shows in-frame clones only, minus some. This sample carries 330,000 or so clones, approximately 87% of them seen once, and the ten largest clones take 5.5%. The starting material was peripheral blood, obtained in a trial of Ad26.COV2.S vaccine versus placebo. The origin of the receptors is a person aged 18 to 59 who received the Ad26.COV2.S COVID-19 vaccine or a placebo.

This chain links TRBV5-1 with TRBJ2-4; perhaps TRBD1 as D (6 bases). Germline lookup yields CDR1 SGHRS and CDR2 YFSETQ. This CDR3 region has 16 residues. The V end lost 5 bases, the J end lost 1 base, and 16 bases lay between the germline ends. CDR3 in amino acids: CASRPRGGMAKNIQYF. The DNA for the CDR3 is TGCGCCAGCAGACCCCGAGGGGGAATGGCCAAAAACATTCAGTACTTC.

The rearrangement links TRBV19 to TRBJ1-3; TRBD1 might be the D (6 bases). Germline V CDR1 and CDR2: LNHDA, SQIVND (reference sequence). This CDR3 spans 16 amino acids. The ends were cut back, 5 bases at V and 1 base at J, with 15 bases in the middle. As DNA, the CDR3 is TGTGCCAGTAGTTTTCTGGCCGGGACATCTGGAAACACCATATATTTT. Its protein product is CASSFLAGTSGNTIYF.

The V and J genes are TRBV6-6 and TRBJ1-4; no clear D. The germline CDR1 and CDR2 sequences are MNHNY and SVGAGI (reference sequence). Trimming stripped 5 bases from V and 3 bases from J, with 10 bases between. CDR3 size: 14 residues. This CDR3 reads CASSRAGPNEKLFF. CDR3 nucleotide sequence: TGTGCCAGCAGTCGGGCAGGACCTAATGAAAAACTGTTTTTT.

The rearrangement joins TRBV27 to TRBJ2-7; 10 positions agree with TRBD1. Germline V gene lookup returns CDR1 MNHEY and CDR2 SMNVEV (reference sequence). The CDR3 length is 14 residues. The trim removed 4 bases at V and 6 bases at J, leaving 6 bases unmatched. The CDR3 sequence is CASSSGQGFSEQYF. CDR3 nucleotide sequence: TGTGCCAGCAGTTCGGGACAGGGGTTTAGCGAGCAGTACTTC.

V gene TRBV18 combines with J gene TRBJ1-5, with 10 bases identical to TRBD1. This CDR3 spans 21 amino acids. CDR1 is KGHSH and CDR2 is LQKENI in the germline V gene. J lost 5 bases, V lost 4 bases, and 23 bases had no gene match. The chain's CDR3 is CASSLLSGEIGTGEEDQPQHF. The DNA of the CDR3 is TGTGCCAGCTCACTACTTAGCGGGGAGATCGGGACAGGGGAAGAGGATCAGCCCCAGCATTTT. Using reference TRBV18 and TRBJ1-5 for the parts outside the CDR3, the full variable domain is NAGVMQNPRHLVRRRGQEARLRCSPMKGHSHVYWYRQLPEEGLKFMVYLQKENIIDESGMPKERFSAEFPKEGPSILRIQQVVRGDSAAYFCASSLLSGEIGTGEEDQPQHFGDGTRLSIL.

The J gene is TRBJ1-2, the V gene TRBV5-1; 7 positions match TRBD1. Germline V gene sequence: CDR1 SGHRS, CDR2 YFSETQ. The CDR3 runs 17 residues. The V segment lost 4 bases and the J segment 0 bases; nucleotides outside the gene matches: 12. The CDR3 DNA reads as TGCGCCAGCAGCCCCTCGACAGGGAAATCCGCTAACTATGGCTACACCTTC. Translation gives CASSPSTGKSANYGYTF.

This clone was recorded once. The chain employs TRBV6-5 and TRBJ1-5; D is ambiguous. Germline assignment: CDR1 MNHEY and CDR2 SVGAGI. The CDR3 contains 13 residues. The V end lost 6 bases, the J end lost 6 bases, and 12 bases lay between the germline ends. Written as DNA, the CDR3 is TGTGCCAGCAGAAGCCTTATAAGTCAGCCCCAGCATTTT. This gives the protein CASRSLISQPQHF.

CDR3: CASSLPMNSNTEAFF. The CDR3 DNA is TGTGCCAGCAGCTTGCCGATGAACTCGAACACTGAAGCTTTCTTT. J is TRBJ1-1 and V is TRBV5-5, with D unclear. Trimming pared 1 base from V and 1 base from J, leaving 11 bases between. Germline-derived CDR1 and CDR2 are SGHKS and YYEKEE (reference sequence). The CDR3 is 15 residues long. Supplemented by reference TRBV5-5 and TRBJ1-1, the full variable domain reads DAGVTQSPTHLIKTRGQQVTLRCSPISGHKSVSWYQQVLGQGPQFIFQYYEKEERGRGNFPDRFSARQFPNYSSELNVNALLLGDSALYLCASSLPMNSNTEAFFGQGTRLTVV.

The chain links TRBV19 to TRBJ1-5; 10 nucleotides match TRBD1. Germline V gives CDR1 LNHDA, CDR2 SQIVND (reference sequence). The CDR3 covers 20 residues. With V trimmed by 4 bases and J by 2 bases, 17 bases remained unmatched. CDR3 sequence: CASSTHYQTGGWRGNQPQHF. The DNA for the CDR3 is TGTGCCAGTAGTACCCACTACCAGACAGGGGGCTGGAGGGGCAATCAGCCCCAGCATTTT.

The chain carries TRBV4-1 and TRBJ2-3; TRBD2 agrees at 9 bases. Germline CDR1 is MGHRA and CDR2 is YSYEKL. The V gene end was trimmed by 3 bases and the J gene end by 2 bases; junction bases not matched to a gene: 6. This CDR3 contains 16 residues. Here the CDR3 DNA reads TGCGCCAGCAGCCAGCTACTAGCGGGTTACACAGATACGCAGTATTTT. Translated, it gives CASSQLLAGYTDTQYF.

This chain uses TRBV18 with TRBJ2-7, with D perhaps being TRBD1 or TRBD2 (5 bases each). Trimming shortened V by 3 bases and J by 2 bases, and 29 bases separated the two germline ends. Germline V CDR1 and CDR2: KGHSH, LQKENI. This CDR3 contains 20 residues. The CDR3 nucleotides are TGTGCCAGCTCACCCCGCCCATCCGAACACAGAGGGGCAATTACCTACGAGCAGTACGTC. Its protein is CASSPRPSEHRGAITYEQYV.

The V gene is TRBV7-9, the J gene TRBJ2-7; D is unclear. CDR1 and CDR2 (germline): SEHNR, FQNEAQ (reference sequence). The CDR3 loop spans 12 amino acids. The V end lost 5 bases, the J end lost 3 bases, and 8 bases lay between the germline ends. CDR3 sequence reads: CASSQLGYEQYF. The CDR3 DNA is TGTGCCAGCAGCCAACTTGGCTACGAGCAGTACTTC.

The chain carries TRBV6-5 and TRBJ1-3; D call uncertain. The CDR3 is 13 residues long. Germline V gene lookup returns CDR1 MNHEY and CDR2 SVGAGI. V was clipped by 10 bases and J by 2 bases, with 12 bases between them. Here the CDR3 reads CATQQLAGNTIYF. The CDR3 nucleotides are TGTGCCACCCAGCAGCTAGCTGGAAACACCATATATTTT.

A single count supports this clone. Other nucleotide sequences from this sample produce the same CDR3. V is TRBV5-1 and J is TRBJ1-4; the D is unclear. Per germline, CDR1 SGHRS and CDR2 YFSETQ. The V end lost 0 bases, the J end lost 1 base, and 4 bases lay between the germline ends. The length of the CDR3 is 14 residues. The CDR3 coding sequence is TGCGCCAGCAGCTTGGGGGGAACTAATGAAAAACTGTTTTTT. Its protein product is CASSLGGTNEKLFF.

This clone was seen more than once but under ten times. The J gene is TRBJ1-2, the V gene TRBV19; D gene unclear. The germline gives CDR1 LNHDA, CDR2 SQIVND (reference sequence). The CDR3 loop spans 15 amino acids. Deletions cut 8 bases from V and 8 bases from J, with 24 bases between. The CDR3 is CASDSRRSWGEGYTF. The DNA of the CDR3 is TGTGCCAGTGACTCCAGAAGGAGTTGGGGTGAGGGCTACACCTTC.

On this clone: Sequence at one end of the junction differs from germline and may be a read error. The rearrangement links TRBV18 to TRBJ1-2; tentatively, D is TRBD1 (6 bases). The CDR3 runs to 16 residues. Per germline, CDR1 KGHSH and CDR2 LQKENI. The CDR3: CASSPPRGTDDRGYTF. In DNA, the CDR3 is TGTGCCAGCTCGCCACCCAGGGGAACAGACGACCGTGGCTACACCTTC.

This chain uses TRBV5-1 with TRBJ1-6; D gene ambiguous. Germline loops: CDR1 SGHRS, CDR2 YFSETQ. The CDR3 sequence is 15 residues long. The ends were cut back, 2 bases at V and 3 bases at J, with 9 bases in the middle. CDR3 sequence reads: CASSFGGVYNSPLHF. The CDR3 region has the DNA TGCGCCAGCAGCTTTGGAGGTGTCTATAATTCACCCCTCCACTTT.

V and J are TRBV24-1 and TRBJ2-1; maybe TRBD1 (6 bases). This CDR3 is 14 amino acids long. With 10 bases removed from V and 0 bases from J, the gap between germline ends came to 12 bases. Germline assignment: CDR1 KGHDR and CDR2 SFDVKD. CDR3: CATQQGSSYNEQFF. CDR3 bases: TGTGCCACTCAACAGGGAAGCTCCTACAATGAGCAGTTCTTC.

The chain uses TRBV20-1 and TRBJ1-5, with 9 bases lining up with TRBD1. The germline gives CDR1 DFQATT, CDR2 SNEGSKA (reference sequence). Unmatched junction bases numbered 9, after V lost 3 bases and J lost 0 bases. The CDR3 sequence is 17 residues long. The chain's CDR3 is CSASHFGTGISNQPQHF. DNA for the CDR3: TGCAGTGCTAGTCATTTTGGGACAGGGATTAGCAATCAGCCCCAGCATTTT.

The V gene is TRBV14, the J gene TRBJ1-1, with D unresolved. Germline V gene sequence: CDR1 SGHDN, CDR2 FVKESK. The CDR3 extends over 13 amino acids. V gave up 3 bases and J gave up 1 base, with 6 bases separating them. CDR3 sequence reads: CASSQMTNTEAFF. CDR3 nucleotide sequence: TGTGCCAGCAGCCAGATGACGAACACTGAAGCTTTCTTT.

The chain couples TRBV6-5 to TRBJ1-3, with 9 bases fitting TRBD1. The trim removed 0 bases at V and 4 bases at J, leaving 1 base unmatched. The germline V gene has CDR1 MNHEY and CDR2 SVGAGI. The CDR3 runs to 15 residues. CDR3 region: CASSYSTGGGNTIYF. The CDR3 nucleotides are TGTGCCAGCAGTTACTCGACAGGGGGAGGAAACACCATATATTTT.

The chain has TRBV13 and TRBJ1-1; no definite D call. V was cut by 2 bases and J by 8 bases, with 6 bases left in between. This CDR3 contains 11 residues. From germline, CDR1 is PRHDT and CDR2 FYEKMQ (reference sequence). In DNA form, the CDR3 reads TGTGCCAGCAGCTTATCGGCAGAAGCTTTCTTT. It yields the protein CASSLSAEAFF. The full variable domain, in which reference TRBV13 and TRBJ1-1 provide the parts outside the CDR3, is AAGVIQSPRHLIKEKRETATLKCYPIPRHDTVYWYQQGPGQDPQFLISFYEKMQSDKGSIPDRFSAQQFSDYHSELNMSSLELGDSALYFCASSLSAEAFFGQGTRLTVV.

This chain uses TRBV29-1 with TRBJ1-2, with D hard to call. Germline lookup yields CDR1 SQVTM and CDR2 ANQGSEA. CDR3 length: 14 residues. Trimming shortened V by 8 bases and J by 0 bases, and 16 bases separated the two germline ends. CDR3 sequence: CSSVDPQSNYGYTF. CDR3 in DNA: TGCAGCTCAGTGGACCCTCAGTCTAACTATGGCTACACCTTC.

This sequence joins TRBV18 and TRBJ1-1; D ambiguous. Germline-derived CDR1 and CDR2 are KGHSH and LQKENI. The germline V and J ends were trimmed by 4 bases and 0 bases, with 12 bases remaining between them. The CDR3 sequence is 15 residues long. This chain's CDR3 is CASSRTGVVNTEAFF. Here the CDR3 DNA reads TGTGCCAGCTCACGGACCGGGGTAGTGAACACTGAAGCTTTCTTT.

This clone was observed once. The chain links TRBV28 to TRBJ1-2, with D possibly being TRBD1 (5 bases). This CDR3 has 14 residues. Between the trimmed V and J ends, which lost 1 base and 3 bases, there was a span of 9 bases. Per germline, CDR1 MDHEN and CDR2 SYDVKM. CDR3 DNA: TGTGCCAGCAGTTTATCCTCAGGGTACTATGGCTACACCTTC. It translates to CASSLSSGYYGYTF.

This clone was counted between two and nine times. The V gene is TRBV4-3, the J gene TRBJ1-1; no reliable D call. With 6 bases removed from V and 3 bases from J, the gap between germline ends came to 17 bases. The germline gives CDR1 LGHNA, CDR2 YSLEER. This CDR3 is 15 amino acids long. The CDR3, as DNA: TGCGCCAGCAGGGACCCCGGACGATCCTACACTGAAGCTTTCTTT. Residues: CASRDPGRSYTEAFF.

This clone turned up a few times. The rearrangement links TRBV10-3 to TRBJ2-7; D may be TRBD2 (5 bases). The CDR3 runs 13 residues. Trimming left V 7 bases short and J 6 bases short, with 16 bases between. Germline V gives CDR1 ENHRY, CDR2 SYGVKD. The CDR3 is CAITDSNLVEQYV. The CDR3 DNA follows: TGTGCCATCACGGACTCCAATCTGGTCGAGCAGTACGTC.

This chain links TRBV10-1 with TRBJ1-1; D gene uncertain. The CDR3 is 11 amino acids. CDR1 and CDR2 from the germline V gene are WNHNN and SYGVQD (reference sequence). Trimming removed 11 bases from V and 4 bases from J, with 11 bases in between. The CDR3 is CAVGGGTEAFF. In nucleotides, the CDR3 is TGCGCCGTCGGTGGAGGCACTGAAGCTTTCTTT.

The V gene is TRBV4-3, the J gene TRBJ2-7; D is perhaps TRBD2 (6 bases). The germline gives CDR1 LGHNA, CDR2 YSLEER. The CDR3 extends over 13 amino acids. V gave up 0 bases and J gave up 5 bases, with 8 bases separating them. CDR3 sequence reads: CASSQEGEDEQYF. The CDR3 DNA reads as TGCGCCAGCAGCCAAGAGGGGGAGGACGAGCAGTACTTC.

The genes are TRBV19 and TRBJ2-1; 9 bases align to TRBD2. Germline lookup yields CDR1 LNHDA and CDR2 SQIVND (reference sequence). The CDR3 is made up of 14 amino acids. V shed 7 bases and J 3 bases; nucleotides not matched to a gene: 4. The CDR3, as DNA: TGTGCCAGTACCCCTAGCGGGATCTACAATGAGCAGTTCTTC. Its protein product is CASTPSGIYNEQFF.

This chain links TRBV2 with TRBJ2-2; 7 nucleotides align to TRBD1. Germline V lookup: CDR1 SNHLY, CDR2 FYNNEI. This CDR3 has 14 amino acids. The V and J ends lost 7 bases and 0 bases, in that order; junction bases with no gene match: 2. CDR3 DNA sequence: TGTGCCAGCAAAGACAGGGCGAACACCGGGGAGCTGTTTTTT. It translates to CASKDRANTGELFF.

V is TRBV5-1 and J is TRBJ1-6, with D hard to call. The germline V gene has CDR1 SGHRS and CDR2 YFSETQ. Deletions cut 0 bases from V and 9 bases from J, with 10 bases between. CDR3 length equals 14 residues. The CDR3 DNA is TGCGCCAGCAGCTTGGTAGAAGATCGTTCACCCCTCCACTTT. It encodes CASSLVEDRSPLHF.